This passage covers 8 T cell receptor beta chains from one sample sequenced in a study of cytomegalovirus exposure and HLA in healthy donors. Primers for the PCR totalled 60 Vbeta and 13 Jbeta. TCRdb's table, derived via immunoSEQ multiplex PCR, lists solely in-frame clones and lacks some. The sample has around 130,000 clones, about 8.6% seen once. The sequenced sample was PBMCs. The receptor set was obtained from a woman in her forties in good health and CMV-seropositive.

This clone was recorded a few times. This chain joins TRBV6-1 and TRBJ1-1, with a weak D call TRBD1 (6 bases). Trimming shortened V by 8 bases and J by 6 bases, and 16 bases separated the two germline ends. The CDR3 runs 13 residues. CDR1 MNHNS and CDR2 SASEGT come from the germline V gene. The CDR3 spells CASERGGGAEAFF. CDR3 DNA: TGTGCCAGCGAAAGGGGGGGCGGTGCTGAAGCTTTCTTT.

The rearrangement links TRBV7-2 to TRBJ1-5, with TRBD1 matching 9 bases. Germline CDR1 SGHTA, CDR2 FQGNSA. Trimming at V came to 3 bases and at J to 4 bases, leaving 4 bases not matched to a gene. The CDR3 contains 15 residues. The CDR3 loop is CASSLGGQGNQPQHF. The DNA for the CDR3 is TGTGCCAGCAGCTTGGGAGGACAGGGGAATCAGCCCCAGCATTTT.

The J gene is TRBJ1-2, the V gene TRBV6-1, with TRBD1 matching 8 bases. This CDR3 comprises 14 residues. Germline V gene sequence: CDR1 MNHNS, CDR2 SASEGT. With 6 bases clipped from V and 7 bases from J, the junction kept 10 bases outside the gene matches. The CDR3 DNA reads as TGTGCCAGCAGGCTGGACAGGGACGGTGGTGGCTACACCTTC. It codes for CASRLDRDGGGYTF.

This clone has a handful of counts. The chain carries TRBV6-4 and TRBJ1-5; D perhaps matches TRBD1 (5 bases). Germline V gene data show CDR1 as MRHNA and CDR2 as SNTAGT. The length of the CDR3 is 13 residues. The V end lost 8 bases, the J end lost 5 bases, and 13 bases lay between the germline ends. The CDR3 DNA is TGTGCCAGCTCGCGGGACCGGGATCAGCCCCAGCATTTT. Translated, it gives CASSRDRDQPQHF.

The chain recombines TRBV9 with TRBJ1-2; 7 bases are shared with TRBD1. V lost 4 bases and J lost 4; bases outside the gene matches: 10. The CDR3 covers 15 residues. CDR1 is SGDLS, CDR2 YYNGEE, per germline. This CDR3 is CASSPSFGDSYGYTF. The CDR3, as DNA: TGTGCCAGCAGCCCTTCATTCGGGGACAGCTATGGCTACACCTTC.

Only a few counts were recorded for this clone. A read error may account for a junction end that differs from germline. The chain links TRBV19 to TRBJ2-1; 8 positions agree with TRBD2. CDR1 LNHDA and CDR2 SQIVND come from the germline V gene (reference sequence). This CDR3 spans 11 amino acids. The chain's CDR3 is CASSQRGSKIF. The CDR3 nucleotides are TGTGCCAGTAGTCAGCGGGGGAGCAAGATCTTC.

The sample holds a few counts of this clone. This chain joins TRBV10-1 and TRBJ1-1; D not resolved. This CDR3 is built from 13 residues. Germline V gene lookup returns CDR1 WNHNN and CDR2 SYGVQD (reference sequence). V gave up 5 bases and J gave up 1 base, with 8 bases separating them. DNA for the CDR3: TGCGCCAGCAGTTTAGAAGAGAACACTGAAGCTTTCTTT. Its translation is CASSLEENTEAFF.

This clone was seen only a few times. The chain is built from TRBV11-1 and TRBJ1-1, with TRBD1 identical over 10 bases. The CDR3 extends over 14 amino acids. Germline V gene data show CDR1 as SGHAT and CDR2 as FQDESV (reference sequence). V shed 4 bases and J 5 bases; nucleotides not matched to a gene: 4. CDR3 amino acids: CASSWDRGRTEAFF. The CDR3, as DNA: TGTGCCAGCAGCTGGGACAGGGGTAGGACTGAAGCTTTCTTT.